Below, 18 T cell receptor beta chains from the same sample are listed, as sequenced in a study of blood T cells in healthy people across ages. Combining a sample-barcoded 5' primer with a J-beta primer mix, a second PCR ran for roughly 7 to 12 cycles. TCRdb itself ran the 5' RACE reads through MiXCR, one entry per CDR3 protein. The sample records some 690,000 distinct CDR3 sequences, about a fifth being singletons. The source material was blood. Receptors were obtained from a man between 65 and 85 years old in good health.

J is TRBJ2-1 and V is TRBV10-3; no clear D gene. The CDR3 length is 13 residues. Trimming left V 8 bases short and J 0 bases short, with 8 bases between. Germline V lookup: CDR1 ENHRY, CDR2 SYGVKD. DNA for the CDR3: TGTGCCATCGGCGCGGTCTCCTACAATGAGCAGTTCTTC. It yields the protein CAIGAVSYNEQFF.

Only a few counts were recorded for this clonotype. CDR3 nucleotides: TGCGCCAGCACCTACTCCACGGACGGGAACACTGAAGCTTTCTTT. This translates into CASTYSTDGNTEAFF. The gene calls are TRBV5-1 and TRBJ1-1, with D unresolved. Germline CDR1 is SGHRS and CDR2 is YFSETQ. V lost 6 bases, J lost 1 base, and 16 bases lay in between. The CDR3 totals 15 residues. Drawing the rest from reference TRBV5-1 and TRBJ1-1, the complete variable domain is KAGVTQTPRYLIKTRGQQVTLSCSPISGHRSVSWYQQTPGQGLQFLFEYFSETQRNKGNFPGRFSGRQFSNSRSEMNVSTLELGDSALYLCASTYSTDGNTEAFFGQGTRLTVV.

The J gene is TRBJ2-1, the V gene TRBV7-9, with D possibly matching TRBD1 (6 bases). With the DNA end fitting TRBJ2-5 better, the J assignment may be wrong. Germline CDR1 and CDR2: SEHNR and FQNEAQ (reference sequence). The CDR3 runs to 14 residues. CDR3 sequence: CASTDNTGSRTQYF. The CDR3 DNA follows: TGTGCCAGCACCGATAACACAGGGTCTAGGACCCAGTACTTC.

This clonotype was found a few times. The chain uses TRBV24-1 and TRBJ2-5, with unresolved D. The DNA matches TRBJ2-1 better at its end, which makes the J call doubtful. The CDR3 totals 11 residues. Germline V gene lookup returns CDR1 KGHDR and CDR2 SFDVKD. The CDR3 is CATRTFYEQFF. The CDR3 nucleotides read TGTGCCACCAGGACGTTCTATGAGCAGTTCTTC.

This sequence joins TRBV4-2 and TRBJ2-5, with D unresolved. The better agreement between TRBJ2-1 and the DNA end casts doubt on the J call. Per the germline V gene, CDR1 is LGHNA and CDR2 is YNFKEQ. The CDR3 has 15 amino acids. In DNA form, the CDR3 reads TGTGCCAGCAGCCAAGAAACCAATTATCTAGGGGAGCAGTTCTTC. This sequence encodes CASSQETNYLGEQFF.

This clonotype occurred a few times. The chain couples TRBV12-3 or TRBV12-4 to TRBJ1-4; 10 nucleotides match TRBD1. CDR3 length: 15 residues. V lost 4 bases, J lost 7 bases, and 6 bases stayed unmatched. This CDR3 is CASSSGQGLSEKLFF. CDR3 bases: TGTGCCAGCAGTTCGGGACAGGGGCTGAGTGAAAAACTGTTTTTT.

V usage is TRBV12-3 or TRBV12-4 and J usage is TRBJ2-1; D perhaps matches TRBD2 (6 bases). V lost 2 bases and J 10 bases, leaving 15 bases between the germline ends. The CDR3 is 14 residues long. This CDR3 reads CASSLQGGGNEQFF. The CDR3, as DNA: TGTGCCAGCAGTTTACAGGGAGGAGGCAACGAGCAGTTCTTC.

The rearrangement uses TRBV6-1 and TRBJ2-6; 9 bases agree with TRBD1. CDR1 is MNHNS and CDR2 is SASEGT in the germline V gene. This CDR3 is built from 14 residues. With 10 bases clipped from V and 4 bases from J, the junction kept 5 bases outside the gene matches. The CDR3 spells CATNRGRGANVLTF. In DNA form, the CDR3 reads TGTGCCACAAACAGGGGGCGGGGGGCCAACGTCCTGACTTTC.

J is TRBJ1-2 and V is TRBV28; TRBD1 matches at 10 bases. The CDR3 consists of 16 residues. Trimming cost V 2 bases and J 4 bases; bases outside gene matches: 7. Per germline, CDR1 MDHEN and CDR2 SYDVKM. CDR3 sequence: CASSLPSRTGGYGYTF. In DNA, the CDR3 is TGTGCCAGCAGTTTACCCTCCCGGACAGGGGGCTATGGCTACACCTTC.

This clonotype was recorded a few times. V is TRBV5-1 and J is TRBJ2-3; D could derive from TRBD1 or TRBD2 (5 bases each). Germline values: CDR1 SGHRS, CDR2 YFSETQ. The CDR3 spans 15 residues. The ends were cut back, 3 bases at V and 0 bases at J, with 11 bases in the middle. CDR3 loop: CASSYYRDSTDTQYF. In DNA form, the CDR3 reads TGCGCCAGCAGCTACTACCGGGACAGCACAGATACGCAGTATTTT.

J is TRBJ2-3 and V is TRBV29-1, with a weak D call TRBD1 (5 bases). V shed 2 bases and J shed 4 bases, with 7 bases lying between them. The CDR3 is made up of 12 amino acids. Per germline, CDR1 SQVTM and CDR2 ANQGSEA. The CDR3 sequence is CSVERGPDTQYF. The CDR3 coding sequence is TGCAGCGTTGAAAGGGGTCCAGATACGCAGTATTTT.

This chain joins TRBV12-3 or TRBV12-4 and TRBJ2-1; tentatively, D is TRBD1 (5 bases). The DNA matches TRBJ2-5 better at its end, which makes the J call doubtful. The CDR3 covers 14 residues. DNA for the CDR3: TGTGCCAGCAGCCAGGATACAAGGGGCTCGACCCAGTACTTC. Amino acid sequence: CASSQDTRGSTQYF.

The rearrangement joins TRBV24-1 to TRBJ2-1; TRBD2 aligns across 10 bases. V dropped 10 bases and J dropped 0; count of bases not matched to a gene: 14. This CDR3 has 18 amino acids. The germline V gene encodes CDR1 KGHDR and CDR2 SFDVKD. CDR3 residues: CATIRTSGRMSSYNEQFF. The CDR3 DNA follows: TGTGCCACTATTAGGACTAGCGGCCGGATGAGCTCCTACAATGAGCAGTTCTTC.

The chain joins TRBV7-2 to TRBJ2-7; 9 bases are a match to TRBD1. Per the germline V gene, CDR1 is SGHTA and CDR2 is FQGNSA. The CDR3 is 18 residues long. Trimming removed 3 bases from V and 3 bases from J; junction bases left unmatched: 15. The chain's CDR3 is CASSFNQVRDREIYEQYF. The CDR3 DNA reads TGTGCCAGCAGCTTCAATCAAGTCCGGGACAGGGAAATCTACGAGCAGTACTTC.

This chain joins TRBV11-2 and TRBJ2-3, with 8 bases aligning to TRBD2. Trimming removed 3 bases from V and 7 bases from J; junction bases left unmatched: 6. In germline, CDR1 is SGHAT, CDR2 FQNNGV. This CDR3 region has 14 residues. The CDR3: CASSFIREGHTQYF. CDR3 sequence (DNA): TGTGCCAGCAGCTTTATACGGGAGGGTCATACGCAGTATTTT.

The chain joins TRBV20-1 to TRBJ2-7, with 8 bases aligning to TRBD1. The length of the CDR3 is 14 residues. J was trimmed by 3 bases and V by 1 base; bases with no gene match: 5. The germline V gene encodes CDR1 DFQATT and CDR2 SNEGSKA (reference sequence). DNA of the CDR3: TGCAGTGCTAGAGGACAGGGGACGTACTACGAGCAGTACTTC. As protein: CSARGQGTYYEQYF.

This clonotype was recorded a few times. In DNA form, the CDR3 reads TGTGCCAGCAGCCCGAATAAGGACTATGGCTACACCTTC. Protein sequence: CASSPNKDYGYTF. The chain couples TRBV16 to TRBJ1-2; D uncertain. Trimming took off 4 bases at V and 3 bases at J, with 9 bases between the two ends. The CDR3 covers 13 residues. From germline, CDR1 is KGHSY and CDR2 FQNENV.

This clonotype was detected only a few times. The chain employs TRBV12-3 or TRBV12-4 and TRBJ2-5; D gene uncertain. The CDR3 has 13 residues. V lost 5 bases to trimming and J lost 7 bases, with 14 bases between them. This CDR3 is CASSQVLRATQYF. The CDR3 DNA reads as TGTGCCAGCAGTCAGGTCCTCCGGGCGACCCAGTACTTC.